These 22 T cell receptor beta chains share one sample of origin, sequenced in a study of OX40 agonist ivuxolimab in advanced cancers. Profiled with immunoSEQ multiplex PCR; TCRdb holds only in-frame clones, not every one. The table shows 30,000 to 35,000 clones, with about nine tenths occurring only once. Sequenced material: CD4+ or CD8+ T cells sorted from blood, taken in a trial of the OX40 agonist ivuxolimab. The receptors shown here come from an adult with an advanced solid tumor such as melanoma, head and neck, liver or kidney cancer.

This chain uses TRBV7-6 with TRBJ1-4, with D maybe TRBD1 (6 bases). V dropped 6 bases and J dropped 8 bases, with 16 bases sitting between them. Germline CDR1 SGHVS, CDR2 FNYEAQ. CDR3 length: 14 amino acids. CDR3 in DNA: TGTGCCAGCAGTGACTCCGGGACAAGCGAAAAACTGTTTTTT. Translated: CASSDSGTSEKLFF.

The V call is TRBV29-1, the J call TRBJ2-5; TRBD1 might be the D (6 bases). The CDR3 spans 13 residues. V was shortened by 8 bases and J by 2 bases, with 15 bases between the two germline ends. Germline lookup yields CDR1 SQVTM and CDR2 ANQGSEA. The CDR3: CSTGSRYQETQYF. CDR3 nucleotide sequence: TGCAGCACAGGGTCGCGGTATCAAGAGACCCAGTACTTC.

Details on this clone: One junction end does not reproduce the germline sequence, and a read error may be involved. CDR3 region: CASSLFQSSAVAEHYF. DNA of the CDR3: TGTGCCAGCAGTTTATTCCAGTCTTCAGCAGTGGCCGAGCATTACTTC. This sequence joins TRBV27 and TRBJ2-7; D is uncertain. The CDR3 spans 16 residues. Germline values: CDR1 MNHEY, CDR2 SMNVEV (reference sequence).

CDR3 in DNA: TGTGCCAGCAGTTCTAGCGGGAGCGGTCCCTACGAGCAGTACTTC. Its protein product is CASSSSGSGPYEQYF. The chain has TRBV13 and TRBJ2-7, with 10 bases matching TRBD2. V lost 6 bases, J lost 2 bases, and 7 bases stayed unmatched. The CDR3 spans 15 residues. Germline V lookup: CDR1 PRHDT, CDR2 FYEKMQ (reference sequence).

The chain is built from TRBV11-2 and TRBJ2-7; the D is unclear. The CDR3 spans 13 residues. The germline CDR1 and CDR2 sequences are SGHAT and FQNNGV. V shed 1 base and J shed 2 bases, with 6 bases lying between them. CDR3 sequence (DNA): TGTGCCAGCAGCTTAGCCCCCACCTACGAGCAGTACTTC. Its protein is CASSLAPTYEQYF.

This rearrangement joins TRBV6-1 to TRBJ2-7; no reliable D call. This CDR3 region has 12 residues. Between the trimmed V and J ends, which lost 8 bases and 1 base, there was a span of 9 bases. In germline, CDR1 is MNHNS, CDR2 SASEGT. This CDR3 is CASFAVSYEQYF. The CDR3 DNA follows: TGTGCCAGCTTCGCGGTATCCTACGAGCAGTACTTC.

The chain joins TRBV23-1 to TRBJ2-7; D is unresolved. TRBV23-1 is designated an ORF whose function remains uncertain. Trimming pared 4 bases from V and 2 bases from J, leaving 9 bases between. CDR3 length equals 13 residues. CDR3 in amino acids: CASSRIQPYEQYF. In nucleotides, the CDR3 is TGCGCCAGCAGTCGGATTCAGCCCTACGAGCAGTACTTC.

V is TRBV28 and J is TRBJ2-7; TRBD2 aligns across 8 bases. CDR1 is MDHEN, CDR2 SYDVKM, per germline. The CDR3 runs to 14 residues. Losses at the gene ends were 3 bases for V and 4 bases for J; bases not matched to a gene: 5. CDR3 sequence: CASSLHSGEYEQYF. The CDR3 DNA follows: TGTGCCAGCAGTTTGCATAGCGGGGAGTACGAGCAGTACTTC.

In its sample, this clone was seen once. The genes are TRBV15 and TRBJ2-7; no clear D. Looked up from germline, CDR1 is LNHNV and CDR2 is YYDKDF (reference sequence). The CDR3 loop spans 14 amino acids. The V end was cut by 0 bases, the J end by 6 bases, with 12 bases between. The CDR3 spells CATSRDDPPSEQYF. The CDR3 bases are TGTGCCACCAGCAGAGACGACCCCCCCAGCGAGCAGTACTTC.

V usage is TRBV6-6 and J usage is TRBJ2-7; 12 bases line up with TRBD2. Germline loops: CDR1 MNHNY, CDR2 SVGAGI (reference sequence). V lost 6 bases, J lost 1 base, and 4 bases stayed unmatched. CDR3 length: 15 amino acids. The CDR3 DNA sequence: TGTGCCAGCAGCCTCGGACTAGCGGGGTCCTACGAGCAGTACTTC. It codes for CASSLGLAGSYEQYF.

The chain is built from TRBV9 and TRBJ2-1; 7 positions match TRBD2. From germline, CDR1 is SGDLS and CDR2 YYNGEE. This CDR3 is 17 amino acids long. With 0 bases clipped from V and 1 base from J, the junction kept 7 bases outside the gene matches. Here the CDR3 reads CASSVGSGGGSYNEQFF. The CDR3 DNA reads as TGTGCCAGCAGCGTAGGGTCTGGCGGGGGATCCTACAATGAGCAGTTCTTC.

The chain has TRBV2 and TRBJ1-1, with D possibly matching TRBD1 (6 bases). CDR3 length: 13 amino acids. The V gene lost 6 bases and the J gene lost 1 base, with 9 bases spanning the gap. The germline V gene encodes CDR1 SNHLY and CDR2 FYNNEI. Here the CDR3 reads CASSGTPNTEAFF. The CDR3 bases are TGTGCCAGCAGCGGGACACCGAACACTGAAGCTTTCTTT. The complete variable domain, with remaining parts taken from reference TRBV2 and TRBJ1-1, reads EPEVTQTPSHQVTQMGQEVILRCVPISNHLYFYWYRQILGQKVEFLVSFYNNEISEKSEIFDDQFSVERPDGSNFTLKIRSTKLEDSAMYFCASSGTPNTEAFFGQGTRLTVV.

The V call is TRBV28, the J call TRBJ1-4; TRBD1 matches at 7 bases. The germline V gene has CDR1 MDHEN and CDR2 SYDVKM. The CDR3 runs to 16 residues. The V segment lost 5 bases and the J segment 9 bases; nucleotides outside the gene matches: 15. The CDR3 sequence: CASSPQTGRSSKKLFF. The CDR3 region has the DNA TGTGCCAGCAGTCCCCAGACAGGGAGGAGTTCGAAAAAACTGTTTTTT.

A single count supports this clone. The chain links TRBV5-6 to TRBJ2-7, with D perhaps matching TRBD2 (5 bases). Trimming pared 6 bases from V and 4 bases from J, leaving 17 bases between. CDR1 SGHDT and CDR2 YYEEEE come from the germline V gene. This CDR3 comprises 14 residues. CDR3 sequence (DNA): TGTGCCAGCAAAGGGAGCGCGGACGATTACGAGCAGTACTTC. This gives the protein CASKGSADDYEQYF.

V gene TRBV6-5 combines with J gene TRBJ1-1; D might be TRBD1 (6 bases). Trimming stripped 0 bases from V and 4 bases from J, with 12 bases between. This CDR3 is built from 15 residues. Germline CDR1 is MNHEY and CDR2 is SVGAGI. CDR3 nucleotides: TGTGCCAGCAGTTACTCGACCAGGGGTATCACTGAAGCTTTCTTT. Amino acid sequence: CASSYSTRGITEAFF.

This chain connects TRBV9 to TRBJ1-2; D gene unclear. Germline loops: CDR1 SGDLS, CDR2 YYNGEE. This CDR3 region has 12 residues. The ends were cut back, 3 bases at V and 3 bases at J, with 6 bases in the middle. DNA for the CDR3: TGTGCCAGCAGCGGGGAGGACTATGGCTACACCTTC. It yields the protein CASSGEDYGYTF. Supplemented by reference TRBV9 and TRBJ1-2, the full variable domain reads DSGVTQTPKHLITATGQRVTLRCSPRSGDLSVYWYQQSLDQGLQFLIQYYNGEERAKGNILERFSAQQFPDLHSELNLSSLELGDSALYFCASSGEDYGYTFGSGTRLTVV.

The CDR3 protein is CASSIRLGGSYNEQFF. The CDR3 DNA follows: TGTGCCAGCAGTATTAGGCTCGGGGGGTCCTACAATGAGCAGTTCTTC. The V gene is TRBV6-4, the J gene TRBJ2-1, with 7 bases lining up with TRBD2. From germline, CDR1 is MRHNA and CDR2 SNTAGT. V was pared by 5 bases and J by 1 base, with 8 bases of the junction left unmatched. The CDR3 consists of 16 residues.

The chain joins TRBV7-6 to TRBJ2-3; D may be TRBD2 (7 bases). Germline CDR1 and CDR2: SGHVS and FNYEAQ. Trimming removed 6 bases from V and 4 bases from J, with 14 bases in between. The CDR3 contains 14 residues. In DNA, the CDR3 is TGTGCCAGCAGTACGGGGGGCCCCCCAGATACGCAGTATTTT. Encoded protein: CASSTGGPPDTQYF.

This chain joins TRBV5-1 and TRBJ1-2; 8 bases match TRBD1. The J segment lost 4 bases and the V segment lost 4 bases, leaving 9 bases of the junction unmatched. Germline V lookup: CDR1 SGHRS, CDR2 YFSETQ. This CDR3 region has 15 residues. The DNA of the CDR3 is TGCGCCAGCAGCCCCCTGGACAGGGTAGGCTATGGCTACACCTTC. Residues: CASSPLDRVGYGYTF.

The J gene is TRBJ2-3, the V gene TRBV15, with 7 positions matching TRBD2. Trimming took 0 bases from V and 0 from J; bases not matched to a gene: 3. The germline CDR1 and CDR2 sequences are LNHNV and YYDKDF (reference sequence). The CDR3 is 16 residues long. CDR3 in amino acids: CATSREWGGSTDTQYF. As DNA, the CDR3 is TGTGCCACCAGCAGAGAATGGGGAGGGAGCACAGATACGCAGTATTTT.

The rearrangement uses TRBV27 and TRBJ2-1; perhaps D is TRBD1 or TRBD2 (5 bases each). Germline-derived CDR1 and CDR2 are MNHEY and SMNVEV (reference sequence). Deletions cut 6 bases from V and 0 bases from J, with 9 bases between. This CDR3 has 14 amino acids. CDR3 nucleotide sequence: TGTGCCAGCAGCCCTGGGACCTCCTACAATGAGCAGTTCTTC. This sequence encodes CASSPGTSYNEQFF.

V gene TRBV7-9 combines with J gene TRBJ2-7; TRBD1 agrees at 7 bases. CDR1 and CDR2 from the germline V gene are SEHNR and FQNEAQ (reference sequence). The V and J ends lost 5 bases and 5 bases, in that order; junction bases with no gene match: 6. The CDR3 spans 13 residues. The CDR3 loop is CASSTTGAHEQYF. In DNA form, the CDR3 reads TGTGCCAGCAGCACCACAGGGGCCCACGAGCAGTACTTC.